The 7 T cell receptor beta chains reported below all come from one sample, sequenced in a study of cytomegalovirus exposure and HLA in healthy donors. With 60 Vbeta and 13 Jbeta primers, the PCR was carried out. The assay was immunoSEQ multiplex PCR, and TCRdb's table has in-frame clones only and misses some. The sample records about 25,000 clones, nearly 80% being singletons. Sequenced sample: PBMCs. The origin of the receptors is a male donor in good health and CMV-seronegative.

The rearrangement links TRBV5-6 to TRBJ1-6; perhaps TRBD1 as D (5 bases). The CDR3 covers 14 residues. Trimming cost V 0 bases and J 10 bases, with 11 bases left between them. Germline V gene sequence: CDR1 SGHDT, CDR2 YYEEEE. The CDR3 spells CASSLAAGLSPLHF. The CDR3 coding sequence is TGTGCCAGCAGCTTGGCGGCAGGGCTCTCACCCCTCCACTTT.

This clone was recorded a few times. The V gene is TRBV6-4, the J gene TRBJ2-1, with D perhaps TRBD2 (6 bases). Germline values: CDR1 MRHNA, CDR2 SNTAGT. V was pared by 3 bases and J by 7 bases, with 13 bases between. The CDR3 covers 14 residues. The CDR3 sequence: CASSEGGAGNEQFF. The DNA of the CDR3 is TGTGCCAGCAGTGAAGGAGGGGCAGGTAATGAGCAGTTCTTC.

V gene TRBV5-5 combines with J gene TRBJ1-1; D not certain. Germline V gene data show CDR1 as SGHKS and CDR2 as YYEKEE (reference sequence). The CDR3 length is 14 residues. V was cut by 0 bases and J by 3 bases, with 9 bases left in between. CDR3 nucleotide sequence: TGTGCCAGCAGCTTGGACTGGTCCGACACTGAAGCTTTCTTT. Its protein product is CASSLDWSDTEAFF.

This rearrangement joins TRBV6-5 to TRBJ2-7, with TRBD1 matching over 8 bases. J gave up 2 bases and V 6 bases, and 6 bases lay outside the gene matches. Germline CDR1 MNHEY, CDR2 SVGAGI. The CDR3 totals 14 residues. For the CDR3, the DNA is TGTGCCAGCAGACCGGGACAGGCTACCTACGAGCAGTACTTC. Translation gives CASRPGQATYEQYF.

The V call is TRBV7-2, the J call TRBJ1-5; 10 bases fit TRBD1. There are 17 residues in the CDR3. The V and J ends lost 1 base and 0 bases, in that order; junction bases with no gene match: 3. Germline V gene lookup returns CDR1 SGHTA and CDR2 FQGNSA. Here the CDR3 reads CASSLVGTGDSNQPQHF. In DNA, the CDR3 is TGTGCCAGCAGCTTAGTAGGGACAGGGGATAGCAATCAGCCCCAGCATTTT. Filled out from reference TRBV7-2 and TRBJ1-5, the complete variable domain reads GAGVSQSPSNKVTEKGKDVELRCDPISGHTALYWYRQSLGQGLEFLIYFQGNSAPDKSGLPSDRFSAERTGGSVSTLTIQRTQQEDSAVYLCASSLVGTGDSNQPQHFGDGTRLSIL.

The table lists this clone with a count of one. This rearrangement joins TRBV30 to TRBJ2-5; weak D call: TRBD2 (6 bases). Trimming pared 3 bases from V and 5 bases from J, leaving 13 bases between. The V gene's germline CDR1 is GTSNPN and CDR2 SVGIG (reference sequence). This CDR3 is 13 amino acids long. CDR3: CAWRGRGTETQYF. In DNA, the CDR3 is TGTGCCTGGAGAGGCAGAGGGACTGAGACCCAGTACTTC.

The V and J genes are TRBV29-1 and TRBJ1-2; tentative D call: TRBD1 (5 bases). Between the trimmed V and J ends, which lost 1 base and 4 bases, there was a span of 10 bases. The CDR3 extends over 13 amino acids. Germline V gives CDR1 SQVTM, CDR2 ANQGSEA. This chain's CDR3 is CSVEVRARYGYTF. In DNA form, the CDR3 reads TGCAGCGTTGAAGTCAGGGCACGCTATGGCTACACCTTC.